The rows below give T cell receptor beta chains drawn from one sample of a study of T cells in tuberculosis. Sequencing used immunoSEQ multiplex PCR; TCRdb keeps in-frame clones, though not all of them. Here the sample spans tens of thousands of clones, around 97% being singletons. Sample: PBMCs. Source of these receptors: a donor between 10 and 35 years old with latent tuberculosis or without tuberculosis infection. Both conserved end residues are part of each CDR3. D genes are given only for firm matches. Expanded clones are given a class, and other clones once, few, many or no size at all.

v_gene	abundance	j_gene	d_gene	len	CDR3aa	CDR3nt
TRBV14	NA	TRBJ1-1	NA	12	CASSQDRVSAFF	TGTGCCAGCAGCCAAGATCGGGTGTCCGCTTTCTTT
TRBV2	NA	TRBJ2-1	NA	15	CASVRETSSYNEQFF	TGTGCCAGCGTCCGGGAAACGAGCTCCTACAATGAGCAGTTCTTC
TRBV13	NA	TRBJ2-3	TRBD1	20	CASSFTRTGGIGRSTDTQYF	TGTGCCAGCAGCTTCACTAGGACAGGGGGAATTGGTCGCAGCACAGATACGCAGTATTTT
TRBV7-8	NA	TRBJ2-7	NA	12	CASSPVEYEQYF	TGTGCCAGCAGCCCTGTAGAATACGAGCAGTACTTC
TRBV15	once	TRBJ1-5	NA	14	CATSSGGSGQPQHF	TGTGCCACCAGCTCCGGGGGGTCGGGTCAGCCCCAGCATTTT
TRBV25-1	NA	TRBJ1-4	NA	13	CASGSLANEKLFF	TGTGCTTCCGGGAGTTTGGCTAATGAAAAACTGTTTTTT
TRBV7-8	NA	TRBJ1-6	NA	15	CASSSHRVPNSPLHF	TGTGCCAGCAGCTCCCACAGGGTACCTAATTCACCCCTCCACTTT
TRBV15	once	TRBJ2-7	TRBD1	17	CATSMNWGQGLSYEQYF	TGTGCCACCAGCATGAATTGGGGACAGGGGCTGTCCTACGAGCAGTACTTC
TRBV2	NA	TRBJ2-3	TRBD2	14	CARGLAQSTDTQYF	TGTGCCAGAGGACTAGCGCAGAGCACAGATACGCAGTATTTT
TRBV5-1	NA	TRBJ2-1	TRBD2	14	CASMRGTSYNEQFF	TGCGCCAGCATGCGGGGGACCTCCTACAATGAGCAGTTCTTC
TRBV11-2	NA	TRBJ2-1	NA	14	CASSLSAHYNEQFF	TGTGCCAGCAGCTTAAGCGCTCATTACAATGAGCAGTTCTTC
TRBV4-3	NA	TRBJ2-3	NA	15	CASSQEGQTTDTQYF	TGCGCCAGCAGCCAAGAGGGGCAGACCACAGATACGCAGTATTTT
TRBV27	NA	TRBJ2-6	TRBD1	18	CASSLSGQGKSGANVLTF	TGTGCCAGCAGTCTATCGGGACAGGGGAAATCTGGGGCCAACGTCCTGACTTTC
TRBV27	NA	TRBJ1-3	NA	14	CASSLTVPGNTIYF	TGTGCCAGCAGTTTAACGGTTCCTGGAAACACCATATATTTT
TRBV18	once	TRBJ2-7	NA	15	CASSLFQTYSYEQYF	TGTGCCAGCTCACTCTTTCAGACATACTCCTACGAGCAGTACTTC
TRBV7-3	NA	TRBJ2-2	NA	14	CASNNIGGTGELFF	TGTGCCAGCAACAATATCGGGGGCACCGGGGAGCTGTTTTTT
TRBV19	NA	TRBJ1-1	NA	15	CASSIRRGENTEAFF	TGTGCCAGTAGTATAAGGCGGGGCGAGAACACTGAAGCTTTCTTT
TRBV4-1	once	TRBJ2-7	NA	15	CASSQTGRTTYEQYF	TGCGCCAGCAGCCAGACAGGGAGGACCACCTACGAGCAGTACTTC
TRBV30	NA	TRBJ1-5	NA	14	CAWSVVGGNQPQHF	TGTGCCTGGAGTGTAGTAGGAGGCAATCAGCCCCAGCATTTT
TRBV7-9	NA	TRBJ1-1	NA	15	CASSVETGTSSRAFF	TGTGCCAGCAGCGTTGAAACCGGGACTTCAAGCCGTGCTTTCTTT
TRBV29-1	NA	TRBJ2-7	TRBD1	12	CSVRDSHYEQYF	TGCAGCGTTCGGGACAGCCACTACGAGCAGTACTTC
TRBV6-5	NA	TRBJ1-1	NA	15	CASSYWTETYTEAFF	TGTGCCAGCAGTTACTGGACAGAAACCTACACTGAAGCTTTCTTT
TRBV12-5	NA	TRBJ1-1	NA	13	CASGFNSGTEAFF	TGTGCTAGTGGTTTTAACAGTGGGACTGAAGCTTTCTTT
TRBV9	NA	TRBJ1-4	NA	14	CASSLGLANEKLFF	TGTGCCAGCAGCCTCGGGTTGGCTAATGAAAAACTGTTTTTT
TRBV29-1	NA	TRBJ2-7	TRBD2	13	CSVLLGTSGEQYF	TGCAGCGTTTTGTTAGGGACTAGCGGCGAGCAGTACTTC
TRBV10-1	NA	TRBJ2-7	TRBD1	15	CASSQGQGASYEQYF	TGCGCCAGCAGTCAGGGACAGGGGGCGTCCTACGAGCAGTACTTC
TRBV5-1	NA	TRBJ2-7	TRBD1	15	CASSPGQGPSYEQYF	TGCGCCAGCAGCCCAGGACAGGGGCCAAGCTACGAGCAGTACTTC
TRBV9	NA	TRBJ2-4	TRBD1	20	CASSVGLGTATLLTKNIQYF	TGTGCCAGCAGCGTAGGATTGGGGACAGCCACTCTCCTAACCAAAAACATTCAGTACTTC
TRBV29-1	once	TRBJ2-7	NA	11	CSVVFYYEQYF	TGCAGCGTTGTCTTCTACTACGAGCAGTACTTC
TRBV18	NA	TRBJ2-5	NA	14	CASSPRGSKETQYF	TGTGCCAGCTCACCCCGGGGTAGCAAAGAGACCCAGTACTTC